The 16 T cell receptor beta chains below come from one sample, sequenced in a study of T cell repertoires in cytomegalovirus infection. TCRdb processed the reads anew with MiXCR; each CDR3 protein has one entry. The sample lists about 250,000 distinct CDR3 sequences; about a sixth were seen once. The sequencing input was CD8+ T cells from PBMCs. All receptors come from a human donor in good health (CMV status not recorded). Some clones in this sample may be carry-over from other donors' samples.

The CDR3 region has the DNA TGCAGCGCGGCCGGACTAGAGGACCAAGAGACCCAGTACTTC. This encodes CSAAGLEDQETQYF. The J gene is TRBJ2-5, the V gene TRBV29-1; TRBD2 matches 7 bases. V lost 7 bases to trimming and J lost 0 bases; unmatched junction nucleotides: 8. The CDR3 extends over 14 amino acids. The germline CDR1 and CDR2 sequences are SQVTM and ANQGSEA.

This clonotype was seen a handful of times. The J gene is TRBJ2-1, the V gene TRBV27; 15 bases are shared with TRBD2. Trimming removed 5 bases from V and 4 bases from J; junction bases left unmatched: 9. Germline values: CDR1 MNHEY, CDR2 SMNVEV (reference sequence). CDR3 length: 18 amino acids. CDR3 sequence (DNA): TGTGCCAGCAGTCCAAGGACTAGCGGGGGGGCGGAATACAATGAGCAGTTCTTC. Translating gives CASSPRTSGGAEYNEQFF.

This clonotype was observed at least ten times. This chain connects TRBV28 to TRBJ1-1; D possibly corresponds to TRBD1 (6 bases). The CDR3 is 13 residues long. Per the germline V gene, CDR1 is MDHEN and CDR2 is SYDVKM. V was cut by 7 bases and J by 3 bases, with 12 bases left in between. In DNA, the CDR3 is TGTGCCAGCACGGGGGCTGGGGACACTGAAGCTTTCTTT. It yields the protein CASTGAGDTEAFF.

There are many counts of this clonotype. This rearrangement joins TRBV20-1 to TRBJ1-5, with 9 positions matching TRBD1. CDR1 is DFQATT and CDR2 is SNEGSKA in the germline V gene (reference sequence). The length of the CDR3 is 17 residues. V shed 3 bases and J 0 bases; nucleotides not matched to a gene: 9. Here the CDR3 reads CSASRDRVGYSNQPQHF. The CDR3 DNA reads TGCAGTGCTAGCCGGGACAGGGTCGGATATAGCAATCAGCCCCAGCATTTT.

This clonotype appeared a few times. The CDR3, as DNA: TGTGCCAGCAGTTACTCTTGGGACCTTCGACGGGCCCACGGGGAGACCCAGTACTTC. Residues: CASSYSWDLRRAHGETQYF. This chain joins TRBV6-2 or TRBV6-3 and TRBJ2-5, with D tentatively TRBD1 or TRBD2 (5 bases each). The germline V and J ends were trimmed by 0 bases and 5 bases, with 25 bases remaining between them. The CDR3 loop spans 19 amino acids. Per germline, CDR1 MNHEY and CDR2 SVGEGT.

This clonotype was seen at least ten times. The gene calls are TRBV7-3 and TRBJ2-1; no firm D call. CDR1 and CDR2 from the germline V gene are SGHTA and FQGTGA. V was pared by 2 bases and J by 6 bases, with 17 bases between. This CDR3 spans 16 amino acids. CDR3 region: CASSLGQGPQGNEQFF. DNA of the CDR3: TGTGCCAGCAGCTTAGGGCAAGGACCCCAAGGCAATGAGCAGTTCTTC.

This clonotype was counted at least ten times. J is TRBJ1-5 and V is TRBV27; D is unresolved. Trimming stripped 2 bases from V and 4 bases from J, with 3 bases between. From germline, CDR1 is MNHEY and CDR2 SMNVEV (reference sequence). CDR3 length equals 12 residues. The CDR3 is CASSLPNQPQHF. In DNA form, the CDR3 reads TGTGCCAGCAGTTTACCTAATCAGCCCCAGCATTTT.

Ten or more counts support this clonotype. V is TRBV12-5 and J is TRBJ2-2; 13 nucleotides agree with TRBD2. Germline V gene sequence: CDR1 LGHNT, CDR2 FRNRAP. CDR3 length: 16 amino acids. V dropped 9 bases and J dropped 1; count of bases not matched to a gene: 5. The CDR3 loop is CARGLAGCVNTGELFF. As DNA, the CDR3 is TGTGCTAGGGGACTAGCGGGGTGTGTGAACACCGGGGAGCTGTTTTTT.

In its sample, this clonotype was seen many times. One junction end does not reproduce the germline sequence, and a read error may be involved. This CDR3 is CASSPGGGLENPEAFF. The CDR3 nucleotides are TGTGCCAGCAGCCCAGGGGGGGGTCTGGAGAACCCTGAAGCTTTCTTT. This chain joins TRBV7-3 and TRBJ1-1; 7 positions match TRBD1. Germline loops: CDR1 SGHTA, CDR2 FQGTGA. The CDR3 has 16 amino acids.

This clonotype showed up many times. This chain connects TRBV12-3 or TRBV12-4 to TRBJ1-1; no clear D. The CDR3 is 16 amino acids. V was shortened by 6 bases and J by 1 base, with 18 bases between the two germline ends. CDR3 region: CASREQVRLANTEAFF. CDR3 coding DNA: TGTGCCAGCAGGGAGCAGGTTCGTCTCGCGAACACTGAAGCTTTCTTT.

Many counts were recorded for this clonotype. The chain uses TRBV7-9 and TRBJ1-5; 9 bases are a match to TRBD1. CDR3 size: 14 residues. CDR1 is SEHNR, CDR2 FQNEAQ, per germline (reference sequence). The V and J ends lost 5 bases and 6 bases, in that order; junction bases with no gene match: 5. DNA for the CDR3: TGTGCCAGCAGCGAGACAGGGGGGGGTCAGCCCCAGCATTTT. Translating gives CASSETGGGQPQHF.

The chain joins TRBV28 to TRBJ2-3; 10 bases are a match to TRBD1. V trimming: 6 bases; J trimming: 4 bases; junction bases outside the gene matches: 7. The CDR3 loop spans 15 amino acids. Looked up from germline, CDR1 is MDHEN and CDR2 is SYDVKM. The CDR3 loop reads CASSQGDRGSDTQYF. CDR3 bases: TGTGCCAGCAGCCAGGGGGACAGGGGTTCAGATACGCAGTATTTT.

This clonotype was seen a single time. This chain joins TRBV7-9 and TRBJ2-5; a weak D match, TRBD2 (5 bases). The CDR3 has 15 residues. Trimming removed 3 bases from V and 4 bases from J, with 15 bases in between. From germline, CDR1 is SEHNR and CDR2 FQNEAQ (reference sequence). CDR3 loop: CASSLQDLGRETQYF. DNA for the CDR3: TGTGCCAGCAGCTTGCAGGACTTAGGGAGAGAGACCCAGTACTTC. Filled out from reference TRBV7-9 and TRBJ2-5, the complete variable domain reads DTGVSQNPRHKITKRGQNVTFRCDPISEHNRLYWYRQTLGQGPEFLTYFQNEAQLEKSRLLSDRFSAERPKGSFSTLEIQRTEQGDSAMYLCASSLQDLGRETQYFGPGTRLLVL.

This clonotype was picked up many times. J is TRBJ2-5 and V is TRBV7-8; the D gene is possibly TRBD1 (6 bases). This CDR3 spans 13 amino acids. Germline V gives CDR1 SGHVS, CDR2 FQNEAQ. The V end was cut by 4 bases, the J end by 8 bases, with 14 bases between. The CDR3 nucleotides are TGTGCCAGCAGCTCCACCCCCAGGGGCACCCAGTACTTC. Translated, it gives CASSSTPRGTQYF.

Many counts were recorded for this clonotype. This chain connects TRBV6-2 or TRBV6-3 to TRBJ2-6, with 10 bases identical to TRBD1. Trimming removed 7 bases from V and 0 bases from J; junction bases left unmatched: 12. Germline CDR1 and CDR2: MNHEY and SVGEGT. The CDR3 spans 19 residues. CDR3 in DNA: TGTGCCAGCACCTTACTCGAGAGGACAGGGGGCTCTGGGGCCAACGTCCTGACTTTC. Amino acids: CASTLLERTGGSGANVLTF.

This clonotype was observed at least ten times. The rearrangement links TRBV28 to TRBJ1-4; D not certain. The CDR3 is made up of 15 amino acids. V was shortened by 10 bases and J by 0 bases, with 15 bases between the two germline ends. The germline CDR1 and CDR2 sequences are MDHEN and SYDVKM. Written as DNA, the CDR3 is TGTGCCATCAGCCGATCGATAACAACTAATGAAAAACTGTTTTTT. Amino acids: CAISRSITTNEKLFF.